Reported below is one TCR beta chain. CDR1 is DFQATT, CDR2 SNEGSKA, per germline (reference sequence). Trimming removed 2 bases at V and 5 bases at J, with 10 bases between. This CDR3 has 13 amino acids. This entry is derived from a study of T cell repertoires in cytomegalovirus infection. TCRdb re-called the reads with MiXCR, one entry per CDR3 protein. The sample yields hundreds of thousands of distinct CDR3 sequences, roughly 24% seen once. Sample: CD8+ T cells from PBMCs. V is TRBV20-1 and J is TRBJ2-1; the D gene is possibly TRBD1 (6 bases). The clonotype originates from a human donor in good health (CMV status not recorded). Some clones in this sample may be carry-over from other donors' samples. The CDR3: CSARMTGDNEQFF. The CDR3 DNA sequence: TGCAGTGCTAGAATGACAGGAGACAATGAGCAGTTCTTC.